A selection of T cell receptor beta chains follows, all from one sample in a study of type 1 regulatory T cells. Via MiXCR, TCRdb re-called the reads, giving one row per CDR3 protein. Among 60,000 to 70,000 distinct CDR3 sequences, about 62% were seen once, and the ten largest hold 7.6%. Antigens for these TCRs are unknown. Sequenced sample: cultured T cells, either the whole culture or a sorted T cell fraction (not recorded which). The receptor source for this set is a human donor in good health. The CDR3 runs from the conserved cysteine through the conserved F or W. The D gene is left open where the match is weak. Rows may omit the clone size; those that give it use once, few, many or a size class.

CASSPGLAGGADTQYF TGTGCCAGCAGCCCGGGACTAGCGGGAGGGGCAGATACGCAGTATTTT 16 TRBJ2-3 TRBD2 TRBV11-2 -
CASSAETGLGKTQYF TGCGCCAGCAGCGCCGAAACAGGGCTCGGGAAGACCCAGTACTTC 15 TRBJ2-5 - TRBV5-1 -
CASSTGTSVTSLTQYF TGTGCCAGCAGCACGGGTACTAGCGTCACCTCGTTGACCCAGTACTTC 16 TRBJ2-5 TRBD2 TRBV5-5 -
CASIPQGIDTQYF TGTGCCAGCATTCCGCAGGGGATAGATACGCAGTATTTT 13 TRBJ2-3 - TRBV7-9 -
CASSRRTGGSEQYF TGTGCCAGCAGTAGACGGACAGGGGGCAGCGAGCAGTACTTC 14 TRBJ2-7 TRBD1 TRBV2 -
CAIRGQGAYNEQFF TGTGCCATCAGAGGACAGGGGGCCTACAATGAGCAGTTCTTC 14 TRBJ2-1 TRBD1 TRBV10-3 few
CASSLDFSEETQYF TGTGCCAGCAGCTTGGATTTTAGCGAAGAGACCCAGTACTTC 14 TRBJ2-5 - TRBV5-4 few
CASLNREGQPQHF TGTGCCAGCTTGAATAGGGAAGGGCAGCCCCAGCATTTT 13 TRBJ1-5 - TRBV2 -
CAWSGTGGYYEQYF TGTGCCTGGAGTGGGACAGGGGGCTACTACGAGCAGTACTTC 14 TRBJ2-7 TRBD1 TRBV30 few
CASSLAGTSGNNEQFF TGTGCCAGCAGCCTCGCCGGGACTAGCGGAAACAATGAGCAGTTCTTC 16 TRBJ2-1 TRBD2 TRBV12-3/TRBV12-4 once
CSARDPGTSGSTDTQYF TGCAGTGCTAGAGATCCCGGGACTAGCGGGAGTACAGATACGCAGTATTTT 17 TRBJ2-3 TRBD2 TRBV20-1 -
CASSQATGAYGYTF TGTGCCAGCAGCCAAGCGACAGGGGCTTATGGCTACACCTTC 14 TRBJ1-2 TRBD1 TRBV3-1 -
CARSRGEDSPLHF TGTGCCCGCTCGCGAGGGGAGGACTCACCCCTCCACTTT 13 TRBJ1-6 - TRBV30 -
CASSLTYTYEQYF TGTGCCAGCAGCTTAACGTATACCTACGAGCAGTACTTC 13 TRBJ2-7 - TRBV7-6 -
CASKLAGAYEQYF TGCGCCTCAAAACTAGCGGGAGCCTACGAGCAGTACTTC 13 TRBJ2-7 TRBD2 TRBV5-1 -
CATSRASDNEQFF TGTGCCACCAGCAGAGCAAGCGACAATGAGCAGTTCTTC 13 TRBJ2-1 - TRBV15 few
CASSVTGGNQPQHF TGTGCCAGCAGCGTGACAGGGGGCAATCAGCCCCAGCATTTT 14 TRBJ1-5 TRBD1 TRBV9 few
CASSPFRALETQYF TGTGCCAGCAGCCCGTTTAGGGCCTTGGAGACCCAGTACTTC 14 TRBJ2-5 - TRBV14 -
CASSVTGNVAKNIQYF TGTGCCAGCAGCGTGACAGGGAATGTAGCCAAAAACATTCAGTACTTC 16 TRBJ2-4 TRBD1 TRBV7-9 few
CASSPDGLAKNIQYF TGTGCCAGCAGCCCAGATGGCTTGGCCAAAAACATTCAGTACTTC 15 TRBJ2-4 - TRBV7-2 -
CASSQVGTSGADTQYF TGCGCCAGCAGCCAAGTTGGGACTAGCGGGGCAGATACGCAGTATTTT 16 TRBJ2-3 TRBD2 TRBV4-1 -
CASRPHDQPQHF TGTGCCAGCAGACCGCACGATCAGCCCCAGCATTTT 12 TRBJ1-5 - TRBV28 -
CASSSSGPRADTQYF TGTGCCAGCAGTTCTAGCGGACCCAGGGCAGATACGCAGTATTTT 15 TRBJ2-3 TRBD2 TRBV27 -
CASSFGGERSYEQYF TGTGCCAGCAGTTTCGGGGGGGAAAGGTCCTACGAGCAGTACTTC 15 TRBJ2-7 TRBD2 TRBV12-3/TRBV12-4 -
CASSFPPSGWAAHYGYTF TGTGCCAGCAGTTTTCCCCCCTCAGGATGGGCCGCCCACTATGGCTACACCTTC 18 TRBJ1-2 - TRBV28 -
CASSISDRKTHF TGTGCCAGTAGTATCTCGGATCGTAAGACGCATTTT 12 TRBJ1-5 - TRBV19 few
CASSPPRGGYGYTF TGTGCCAGCAGTCCCCCACGGGGTGGCTATGGCTACACCTTC 14 TRBJ1-2 - TRBV6-2/TRBV6-3 once
CASSVRQGPQETQYF TGTGCCAGCAGTGTACGACAGGGGCCACAAGAGACCCAGTACTTC 15 TRBJ2-5 TRBD1 TRBV7-8 -
CTSEGPPLQETQHF TGTACCAGCGAGGGACCCCCACTCCAAGAGACCCAGCACTTC 14 TRBJ2-5 - TRBV2 -